What follows are 17 T cell receptor beta chains derived from one specimen sequenced in a study of cytomegalovirus exposure and HLA in healthy donors. The PCR made use of 60 Vbeta and 13 Jbeta primers. Clones were read by immunoSEQ multiplex PCR, and TCRdb kept only the in-frame ones, dropping some. Here the sample spans 130,000 to 150,000 clones, approximately 78% being singletons. The sequenced material came from PBMCs. The receptors originated from a female donor in good health and CMV-seronegative.

The genes are TRBV11-2 and TRBJ1-2, with D possibly TRBD1 on 6 matching bases. V lost 5 bases, J lost 3 bases, and 10 bases lay in between. Germline CDR1 is SGHAT and CDR2 is FQNNGV. CDR3 length equals 13 residues. Here the CDR3 DNA reads TGTGCCAGCAGCCTAGGACAGTACTATGGCTACACCTTC. Protein sequence: CASSLGQYYGYTF.

CDR3 sequence (DNA): TGTGCCAGCAGTTGGGGGGGGAACACTGAAGCTTTCTTT. This sequence encodes CASSWGGNTEAFF. V usage is TRBV28 and J usage is TRBJ1-1; tentatively, D is TRBD1 (5 bases). The CDR3 is made up of 13 amino acids. V lost 4 bases to trimming and J lost 1 base, with 7 bases between them. Germline V gene lookup returns CDR1 MDHEN and CDR2 SYDVKM.

This sequence joins TRBV6-5 and TRBJ2-1; D gene uncertain. The germline CDR1 and CDR2 sequences are MNHEY and SVGAGI. The V end lost 2 bases, the J end lost 4 bases, and 15 bases lay between the germline ends. The CDR3 extends over 16 amino acids. CDR3 residues: CASSYAPVSIYNEQFF. CDR3 DNA: TGTGCCAGCAGTTACGCCCCGGTTTCGATATACAATGAGCAGTTCTTC.

The V call is TRBV5-1, the J call TRBJ2-7; 8 bases are shared with TRBD1. The CDR3 consists of 13 residues. V was clipped by 2 bases and J by 6 bases; unmatched bases: 4. The V gene's germline CDR1 is SGHRS and CDR2 YFSETQ. The CDR3 nucleotides read TGCGCCAGCAGCTTTCTCAGGGGGCTCGAGCAGTACTTC. Residues: CASSFLRGLEQYF. The whole variable domain, remainder taken from reference TRBV5-1 and TRBJ2-7, is KAGVTQTPRYLIKTRGQQVTLSCSPISGHRSVSWYQQTPGQGLQFLFEYFSETQRNKGNFPGRFSGRQFSNSRSEMNVSTLELGDSALYLCASSFLRGLEQYFGPGTRLTVT.

V is TRBV5-8 and J is TRBJ1-1; 8 nucleotides line up with TRBD1. CDR3 length equals 14 residues. V dropped 2 bases and J dropped 5; count of bases not matched to a gene: 5. Germline CDR1 is SGHTS and CDR2 is YDEGEE. This chain's CDR3 is CASSLYRGKTEAFF. The CDR3 DNA reads as TGTGCCAGCAGCTTATACAGGGGGAAAACTGAAGCTTTCTTT.

On this clone itself: Relative to the germline gene, one junction end is altered; a read error may explain this. The J gene is TRBJ1-2, the V gene TRBV5-1; D may be TRBD1 (6 bases). Germline CDR1 reads SGHRS; CDR2 reads YFSETQ. CDR3 length: 11 residues. The CDR3 is CASPTGTGYPF. The CDR3 DNA reads TGCGCCAGCCCGACAGGAACCGGCTACCCCTTC.

The CDR3 reads CAWSQNRGQSPNTGELFF. CDR3 sequence (DNA): TGTGCCTGGAGCCAAAACAGGGGGCAGTCTCCGAACACCGGGGAGCTGTTTTTT. The chain combines TRBV30 with TRBJ2-2; 9 nucleotides match TRBD1. Per the germline V gene, CDR1 is GTSNPN and CDR2 is SVGIG (reference sequence). The V gene end was trimmed by 3 bases and the J gene end by 0 bases; junction bases not matched to a gene: 11. The CDR3 runs 18 residues.

The CDR3, as DNA: TGTGCCAGTATACAGGGTAGGGACACTGAAGCTTTCTTT. Its translation is CASIQGRDTEAFF. The rearrangement links TRBV28 to TRBJ1-1; TRBD1 is a possible D gene (6 bases). Germline V CDR1 and CDR2: MDHEN, SYDVKM. The CDR3 is made up of 13 amino acids. V was pared by 9 bases and J by 3 bases, with 14 bases between.

The V and J genes are TRBV7-2 and TRBJ2-1; possibly TRBD2 for D (6 bases). This CDR3 is built from 17 residues. CDR1 SGHTA and CDR2 FQGNSA come from the germline V gene. With 5 bases removed from V and 1 base from J, the gap between germline ends came to 18 bases. The CDR3 sequence: CASSVYLAASSYNEQFF. The CDR3 DNA follows: TGTGCCAGCAGCGTTTACTTAGCGGCGAGTTCCTACAATGAGCAGTTCTTC.

V and J are TRBV29-1 and TRBJ2-7; 8 positions agree with TRBD2. Germline V lookup: CDR1 SQVTM, CDR2 ANQGSEA. The CDR3 contains 10 residues. Germline trimming cut 7 bases from V and 11 bases from J; bases unmatched to any gene: 7. The CDR3 region is CSDRSTSEYF. For the CDR3, the DNA is TGCAGCGATCGGTCGACTAGCGAGTACTTC.

The chain carries TRBV5-1 and TRBJ2-1; 9 bases agree with TRBD2. The germline gives CDR1 SGHRS, CDR2 YFSETQ. CDR3 length: 16 residues. After removal of 0 bases from V and 9 bases from J, the junction contained 10 bases not matched to a gene. CDR3 coding DNA: TGCGCCAGCAGCTTGGGGGTCGGGACTAGCATATTTGAGCAGTTCTTC. It translates to CASSLGVGTSIFEQFF.

The chain is built from TRBV28 and TRBJ1-2; a weak D match, TRBD1 (5 bases). CDR1 and CDR2 from the germline V gene are MDHEN and SYDVKM. V was cut by 1 base and J by 5 bases, with 17 bases left in between. This CDR3 contains 16 residues. The CDR3 protein is CASSLSPSGLGYGYTF. For the CDR3, the DNA is TGTGCCAGCAGTTTATCCCCCTCGGGACTAGGATATGGCTACACCTTC.

The J gene is TRBJ2-2, the V gene TRBV19; TRBD2 matches at 8 bases. V dropped 5 bases and J dropped 4; count of bases not matched to a gene: 15. There are 18 residues in the CDR3. Germline assignment: CDR1 LNHDA and CDR2 SQIVND (reference sequence). This CDR3 is CASSAQEPGLVFTGELFF. The CDR3 nucleotides read TGTGCCAGTAGTGCACAGGAACCGGGACTAGTTTTCACCGGGGAGCTGTTTTTT.

V is TRBV19 and J is TRBJ1-5; maybe TRBD1 (6 bases). V gave up 3 bases and J gave up 0 bases, with 12 bases separating them. Germline assignment: CDR1 LNHDA and CDR2 SQIVND (reference sequence). The length of the CDR3 is 16 residues. The CDR3: CASSIIQGYSNQPQHF. CDR3 nucleotide sequence: TGTGCCAGTAGTATCATACAGGGCTATAGCAATCAGCCCCAGCATTTT.

V usage is TRBV18 and J usage is TRBJ1-1, with D possibly being TRBD1 (6 bases). The CDR3 consists of 17 residues. In germline, CDR1 is KGHSH, CDR2 LQKENI. V was shortened by 1 base and J by 1 base, with 16 bases between the two germline ends. CDR3 in DNA: TGTGCCAGCTCACCACTGTTCTCAGGGGTGCCGAACACTGAAGCTTTCTTT. Encoded protein: CASSPLFSGVPNTEAFF.

The chain couples TRBV15 to TRBJ1-2; 12 positions agree with TRBD1. The CDR3 covers 13 residues. CDR1 LNHNV and CDR2 YYDKDF come from the germline V gene (reference sequence). The ends lost 5 bases at V and 7 bases at J; junction bases unmatched: 2. CDR3 amino acids: CATSWDRGLGYTF. DNA of the CDR3: TGTGCCACCAGCTGGGACAGGGGGCTTGGCTACACCTTC.

The chain couples TRBV5-1 to TRBJ1-2; 7 bases match TRBD1. Germline V gives CDR1 SGHRS, CDR2 YFSETQ. The ends lost 4 bases at V and 4 bases at J; junction bases unmatched: 7. CDR3 length: 14 residues. CDR3 bases: TGCGCCAGCAGCACTGGGACAGTCGTCTATGGCTACACCTTC. Translation: CASSTGTVVYGYTF.